The 10 T cell receptor beta chains presented below share a single source sample, sequenced in a study of shared clonotypes between healthy human individuals. The repertoire was sequenced with immunoSEQ multiplex PCR; TCRdb's copy has only in-frame clones and lacks some. This sample carries more than 400,000 clones, 70% to 85% of them seen once, and the ten largest clones take about 11%. Material for sequencing was PBMCs. All receptors come from a middle-aged woman in good health. Some clones in this sample may be carry-over from other donors' samples.

The chain combines TRBV2 with TRBJ1-2, with D unclear. V dropped 7 bases and J dropped 0 bases, with 9 bases sitting between them. Germline CDR1 SNHLY, CDR2 FYNNEI. The length of the CDR3 is 13 residues. CDR3 residues: CASTWESNYGYTF. The CDR3 DNA follows: TGTGCCAGCACTTGGGAGTCTAACTATGGCTACACCTTC.

The rearrangement uses TRBV19 and TRBJ2-1; 7 nucleotides match TRBD1. From germline, CDR1 is LNHDA and CDR2 SQIVND (reference sequence). The CDR3 has 15 amino acids. V trimming: 2 bases; J trimming: 9 bases; junction bases outside the gene matches: 10. CDR3 DNA sequence: TGTGCCAGTAGTATATCCGGGACAGTCGTCAGTGAGCAGTTCTTC. Amino acid sequence: CASSISGTVVSEQFF.

The chain recombines TRBV7-9 with TRBJ2-1; the match to TRBD2 covers 10 bases. The ends lost 1 base at V and 8 bases at J; junction bases unmatched: 14. The CDR3 has 18 amino acids. CDR1 and CDR2 from the germline V gene are SEHNR and FQNEAQ (reference sequence). CDR3 DNA: TGTGCCAGCAGCTTAGGATATCCCTGGAGCGGGAGGGGGGATGAGCAGTTCTTC. Its protein is CASSLGYPWSGRGDEQFF.

V and J are TRBV7-8 and TRBJ2-1; no firm D call. In germline, CDR1 is SGHVS, CDR2 FQNEAQ. The V end lost 5 bases, the J end lost 6 bases, and 20 bases lay between the germline ends. There are 16 residues in the CDR3. CDR3 coding DNA: TGTGCCAGCAGCGCTAGGTCGGGCTTAGGTTCCAATGAGCAGTTCTTC. Translated: CASSARSGLGSNEQFF.

The V call is TRBV6-1, the J call TRBJ1-1; unclear D gene. CDR1 is MNHNS, CDR2 SASEGT, per germline. CDR3 length: 16 residues. V lost 3 bases and J lost 5, with 19 bases in between. This chain's CDR3 is CASSERVFGERTEAFF. The CDR3 region has the DNA TGTGCCAGCAGTGAGAGGGTATTCGGGGAAAGGACTGAAGCTTTCTTT.

The V and J genes are TRBV19 and TRBJ2-3, with 7 bases matching TRBD1. V dropped 3 bases and J dropped 4; count of bases not matched to a gene: 4. The length of the CDR3 is 14 residues. The germline CDR1 and CDR2 sequences are LNHDA and SQIVND (reference sequence). Written as DNA, the CDR3 is TGTGCCAGTAGTATCCGGGACAGCGCAGATACGCAGTATTTT. This gives the protein CASSIRDSADTQYF.

This chain uses TRBV28 with TRBJ2-1; D perhaps matches TRBD1 (7 bases). The CDR3 has 14 residues. The ends were cut back, 6 bases at V and 2 bases at J, with 11 bases in the middle. Per germline, CDR1 MDHEN and CDR2 SYDVKM. The CDR3 coding sequence is TGTGCCAGCAGACAGGGGAGGCCCTACAATGAGCAGTTCTTC. This encodes CASRQGRPYNEQFF.

The V and J genes are TRBV7-3 and TRBJ2-7; 7 nucleotides agree with TRBD2. This CDR3 has 15 amino acids. With 5 bases clipped from V and 0 bases from J, the junction kept 7 bases outside the gene matches. The V gene's germline CDR1 is SGHTA and CDR2 FQGTGA. CDR3 region: CASSHGAGDSYEQYF. As DNA, the CDR3 is TGTGCCAGCAGCCACGGGGCGGGAGACTCCTACGAGCAGTACTTC. Full variable domain (missing parts from reference TRBV7-3 and TRBJ2-7): GAGVSQTPSNKVTEKGKYVELRCDPISGHTALYWYRQSLGQGPEFLIYFQGTGAADDSGLPNDRFFAVRPEGSVSTLKIQRTERGDSAVYLCASSHGAGDSYEQYFGPGTRLTVT.

The chain links TRBV5-1 to TRBJ1-1; D is unclear. V lost 3 bases to trimming and J lost 3 bases, with 12 bases between them. The V gene's germline CDR1 is SGHRS and CDR2 YFSETQ. This CDR3 region has 14 residues. Here the CDR3 reads CASSSRLRDTEAFF. CDR3 coding DNA: TGCGCCAGCAGCTCCCGATTGCGGGACACTGAAGCTTTCTTT.

V usage is TRBV28 and J usage is TRBJ1-2; D not resolved. The CDR3 sequence is 15 residues long. Per germline, CDR1 MDHEN and CDR2 SYDVKM. Trimming took 5 bases from V and 5 from J, leaving 18 bases between them. The CDR3 DNA follows: TGTGCCAGCAGTCCCGCAGGCAGGAGTCGGTATGGCTACACCTTC. This translates into CASSPAGRSRYGYTF.